Listed below are T cell receptor beta chains from one sample, sequenced in a study of identifying expanded T cells in peripheral blood. The table came from immunoSEQ multiplex PCR; TCRdb's copy has only in-frame clones and leaves some out. The sample contains roughly 81,000 clones, around 84% of which appear only once. Specimen: blood. The receptors were gathered from a person between 18 and 75 years old in good health. Both conserved end residues are part of each CDR3. Fields, in order: CDR3 length, clone size, V gene, D gene, J gene, CDR3 DNA, CDR3 protein. A D gene is named only where the DNA matches it firmly. Size tells how often a clone was seen (once, few, many) or the class of an expanded clone, and some rows leave it out.

>14|.|TRBV19|.|TRBJ1-5
TGTGCCAGTAGGGAGGTAAAGGGAAATCAGCCCCAGCATTTT
CASREVKGNQPQHF
>14|.|TRBV28|.|TRBJ1-4
TGTGCCAGCAGTTTGGCTCAGGGAGGAGAAAAACTGTTTTTT
CASSLAQGGEKLFF
>15|.|TRBV27|TRBD2|TRBJ2-1
TGTGCCAGCAGTTTATTACTAGCGGGGGCGGGTGAGCAGTTCTTC
CASSLLLAGAGEQFF
>14|few|TRBV10-2|TRBD2|TRBJ2-2
TGCGCCAGCAAAGCGACTAGCGAAGCCGGGGAGCTGTTTTTT
CASKATSEAGELFF
>15|.|TRBV15|.|TRBJ2-1
TGTGCCACCTCCAGCCCCGGTGTCAAATACAATGAGCAGTTCTTC
CATSSPGVKYNEQFF
>17|.|TRBV28|TRBD2|TRBJ2-1
TGTGCCAGCAGTTTAGGGCTGAGCGGGAGGGCTTACAATGAGCAGTTCTTC
CASSLGLSGRAYNEQFF
>12|.|TRBV19|.|TRBJ1-2
TGTGCCAGTAGTACCCCGCCCGGGGGCTACACCTTC
CASSTPPGGYTF
>13|.|TRBV19|TRBD1|TRBJ2-5
TGTGCCAGTAGCTCCGACAGGGAAGAGACCCAGTACTTC
CASSSDREETQYF
>14|.|TRBV4-3|.|TRBJ1-2
TGCGCCAGCAGCCAAGATACCGTAGACTATGGCTACACCTTC
CASSQDTVDYGYTF
>14|.|TRBV25-1|.|TRBJ2-5
TGTGCCAGCAGTGAAACCGAAGCCCAAGAGACCCAGTACTTC
CASSETEAQETQYF
>14|once|TRBV19|.|TRBJ1-5
TGTGCCAGTAGTATAGGCGGGGGAGGCCAGCCCCAGCATTTT
CASSIGGGGQPQHF
>14|.|TRBV9|.|TRBJ1-2
TGTGCCAGCAGCGTAGTGGGAGGAAACTATGGCTACACCTTC
CASSVVGGNYGYTF
>16|.|TRBV11-2|.|TRBJ1-2
TGTGCCAGCAGCCCGCTAAAGGACTTCCTCTTATATGGCTACACCTTC
CASSPLKDFLLYGYTF
>14|.|TRBV18|TRBD1|TRBJ2-7
TGTGCCAGCTCTCCGGACAGGGGGGTCTACGAGCAGTACTTC
CASSPDRGVYEQYF
>17|.|TRBV5-6|.|TRBJ2-7
TGTGCCAGCAGCGTCAGATACAGGGTGAGACGTTCCTACGAGCAGTACTTC
CASSVRYRVRRSYEQYF
>13|.|TRBV7-2|TRBD1|TRBJ1-1
TGTGCCAGCAGCCGACAGGGGGCGACTGAAGCTTTCTTT
CASSRQGATEAFF
>13|.|TRBV18|TRBD2|TRBJ2-5
TGTGCCAGCTCACCCCAGCGGGAGGAGACCCAGTACTTC
CASSPQREETQYF
>14|.|TRBV19|.|TRBJ2-7
TGTGCCAGTAGTATAGGTCGGGAGAGCGGCGAGCAGTACTTC
CASSIGRESGEQYF
>15|.|TRBV18|TRBD1|TRBJ1-4
TGTGCCAGCTCACCTCGACAGGGGGCTTCTGAAAAACTGTTTTTT
CASSPRQGASEKLFF
>18|many|TRBV7-9|TRBD2|TRBJ2-5
TGTGCCAGCAGCCTACGCCGTATGACTAGCGGGACTCAAGAGACCCAGTACTTC
CASSLRRMTSGTQETQYF
>16|few|TRBV5-5|.|TRBJ1-3
TGTGCCAGCAGCCGGGGAGACAGTCCCTCTGGAAACACCATATATTTT
CASSRGDSPSGNTIYF
>15|.|TRBV11-3|TRBD1|TRBJ2-7
TGTGCCAGCAGCTCCGGACAGGGAGGACGATACGAGCAGTACTTC
CASSSGQGGRYEQYF
>16|.|TRBV7-6|TRBD2|TRBJ2-1
TGTGCCAGCACCCGGGGACTAGCGGGTTCCTACAATGAGCAGTTCTTC
CASTRGLAGSYNEQFF
>15|few|TRBV5-6|.|TRBJ1-5
TGTGCCAGCAGCTTGGGGGGCGGGGACGGTCAGCCCCAGCATTTT
CASSLGGGDGQPQHF
>16|.|TRBV27|.|TRBJ1-1
TGTGCCAGCAGTCTCCTCGGAGACAACCTAAACACTGAAGCTTTCTTT
CASSLLGDNLNTEAFF
>15|.|TRBV6-5|.|TRBJ1-4
TGTGCCAGCAGCCCCGTACGGGGGGCTAGAGAAAAACTGTTTTTT
CASSPVRGAREKLFF
>16|.|TRBV25-1|.|TRBJ2-2
TGTGCCAGCAGTGAATCCTATGCAGGGATGGCCGGGGAGCTGTTTTTT
CASSESYAGMAGELFF
>14|once|TRBV9|.|TRBJ1-1
TGTGCCAGCAGCCAAGGGGTAGGGAACACTGAAGCTTTCTTT
CASSQGVGNTEAFF
>14|.|TRBV30|.|TRBJ1-4
TGTGCCTGGAGGCTAGTGGGGGGCGATGAAAAACTGTTTTTT
CAWRLVGGDEKLFF
>12|.|TRBV2|.|TRBJ2-1
TGTGCCAGCAGTGGTCAGAACAATGAGCAGTTCTTC
CASSGQNNEQFF
>14|.|TRBV19|.|TRBJ2-1
TGTGCCAGTAGTATAGATCCTGGCCATCCTGAGCAGTTCTTC
CASSIDPGHPEQFF
>14|.|TRBV5-4|.|TRBJ2-7
TGTGCCAGCAGCTTGATCGGTAGTTCCTACGAGCAGTACTTC
CASSLIGSSYEQYF
>16|.|TRBV7-8|.|TRBJ1-1
TGTGCCAGCAGCTTAGATTCGGCAGGGGTGAACACTGAAGCTTTCTTT
CASSLDSAGVNTEAFF
>15|.|TRBV2|.|TRBJ1-5
TGTGCCAGCAGTGTATACTTACAGAATCATTCGCCCCAGCATTTT
CASSVYLQNHSPQHF
>16|few|TRBV5-4|TRBD1|TRBJ2-3
TGTGCCAGCAGCTTGGCTGGACAGGGGAGGACAGATACGCAGTATTTT
CASSLAGQGRTDTQYF
>13|once|TRBV7-8|TRBD1|TRBJ2-4
TGTGCCAGCAGCTTACTCCCCGGGACAGACCCTGACTTC
CASSLLPGTDPDF
>14|.|TRBV4-3|TRBD1|TRBJ2-7
TGCGCCAGCAGTATCGGGACAGGGGAGTACGAGCAGTACTTC
CASSIGTGEYEQYF
>16|few|TRBV4-2|.|TRBJ2-1
TGTGCCAGCAGCCAAGGGCCGGGGTTCGGGTTCGGAGAGCAGTTCTTC
CASSQGPGFGFGEQFF
>14|.|TRBV5-1|TRBD1|TRBJ2-7
TGCGCCAGCAGCCTCCTACAGGGGACCTACGAGCAGTACTTC
CASSLLQGTYEQYF
>14|.|TRBV7-3|.|TRBJ2-5
TGTGCCAGCAGCTTAGGGGGCATGCGGGAGACCCAGTACTTC
CASSLGGMRETQYF
>14|.|TRBV7-7|TRBD1|TRBJ2-1
TGTGCTAGCAGCCCTGGGACAGGGGGCTTTAGGCAGTTCTTC
CASSPGTGGFRQFF
>13|.|TRBV30|.|TRBJ2-1
TGTGCCTGGAGTAAAGGGACCTTGGGTGAGCAGTTCTTC
CAWSKGTLGEQFF